The 9 T cell receptor beta chains given below trace back to one sample, sequenced in a study of cytomegalovirus exposure and HLA in healthy donors (dated by TCRdb to about 2017). The library was produced with the immunoSEQ multiplex PCR assay. For the multiplex PCR, a mixture combining 60 forward primers for TCR Vbeta segments and 13 reverse primers for TCR Jbeta segments was used. TCRdb carries this immuneACCESS record with in-frame sequences only. Its versions omit some clonotypes, under half of them owing to an unresolved V gene in the studies checked, with the rest unexplained. For this sample there are about 190,000 clones; about four fifths appear just once. The ten largest clones represent roughly 6% of the sample. Sequenced sample: PBMCs. The receptors here all came from a woman in her thirties in good health and CMV-seropositive.

The chain links TRBV6-6 to TRBJ1-4; D gene ambiguous. The CDR3 has 13 residues. Germline CDR1 reads MNHNY; CDR2 reads SVGAGI (reference sequence). V was shortened by 4 bases and J by 3 bases, with 6 bases between the two germline ends. For the CDR3, the DNA is TGTGCCAGCAGTTCTAACCCTAATGAAAAACTGTTTTTT. It is translated as CASSSNPNEKLFF.

The rearrangement joins TRBV6-5 to TRBJ1-2, with TRBD1 as a possible D gene (6 bases). V lost 7 bases and J 6 bases, leaving 9 bases between the germline ends. Germline CDR1 and CDR2: MNHEY and SVGAGI. CDR3 length: 11 amino acids. The CDR3, as DNA: TGTGCCAGCACCAGGGGTGATGGCTACACCTTC. It yields the protein CASTRGDGYTF.

J is TRBJ1-4 and V is TRBV2; weak D call: TRBD1 (5 bases). The CDR3 extends over 17 amino acids. Trimming pared 10 bases from V and 0 bases from J, leaving 21 bases between. Germline V gene data show CDR1 as SNHLY and CDR2 as FYNNEI. This CDR3 is CATPGGGDFATNEKLFF. The CDR3 DNA is TGTGCCACCCCCGGGGGGGGAGACTTTGCAACTAATGAAAAACTGTTTTTT.

The V gene is TRBV5-1, the J gene TRBJ1-1, with TRBD1 as a possible D gene (5 bases). With 0 bases removed from V and 8 bases from J, the gap between germline ends came to 11 bases. This CDR3 spans 13 amino acids. Germline values: CDR1 SGHRS, CDR2 YFSETQ. The CDR3 region is CASSLDTGGEAFF. In DNA form, the CDR3 reads TGCGCCAGCAGCTTGGATACAGGTGGCGAAGCTTTCTTT.

The sample holds one count of this clone. The chain joins TRBV6-5 to TRBJ2-1; 7 bases align to TRBD2. Trimming removed 5 bases from V and 10 bases from J; junction bases left unmatched: 2. From germline, CDR1 is MNHEY and CDR2 SVGAGI. This CDR3 region has 11 residues. CDR3 bases: TGTGCCAGCAGTGAAGCGGGAGAGCAGTTCTTC. It codes for CASSEAGEQFF.

Regarding this clone: One end of the junction fails to match germline, which may point to a read error. The rearrangement joins TRBV10-3 to TRBJ2-1, with D possibly matching TRBD2 (5 bases). Germline V gives CDR1 ENHRY, CDR2 SYGVKD. The CDR3 consists of 12 residues. The CDR3 DNA reads TGTGCCATCAGGGACTCCGACAATGAGCAGTTCTTC. Its protein product is CAIRDSDNEQFF.

The genes are TRBV19 and TRBJ2-1; 9 positions match TRBD2. J lost 7 bases, V lost 6 bases, and 10 bases had no gene match. This CDR3 is 15 amino acids long. Germline V CDR1 and CDR2: LNHDA, SQIVND (reference sequence). The CDR3 loop is CASSPRKTSGNEQFF. CDR3 nucleotides: TGTGCCAGTAGCCCGCGGAAGACTAGCGGAAATGAGCAGTTCTTC.

This clone showed up just a few times. The rearrangement links TRBV7-8 to TRBJ2-7, with D possibly matching TRBD2 (6 bases). Trimming shortened V by 6 bases and J by 0 bases, and 15 bases separated the two germline ends. Germline V gene lookup returns CDR1 SGHVS and CDR2 FQNEAQ. The CDR3 consists of 15 residues. The CDR3, as DNA: TGTGCCAGCAGTCCACTAGCCGTAAGCTCCTACGAGCAGTACTTC. Translating it yields CASSPLAVSSYEQYF.

The chain recombines TRBV19 with TRBJ2-5, with D tentatively TRBD2 (6 bases). CDR1 is LNHDA and CDR2 is SQIVND in the germline V gene (reference sequence). The CDR3 is 11 amino acids. V lost 6 bases and J 5 bases, leaving 7 bases between the germline ends. This chain's CDR3 is CASRSGETQYF. The CDR3 coding sequence is TGTGCCAGTAGGAGCGGGGAGACCCAGTACTTC.